This section outlines one T cell receptor (beta chain) sequence together with its context. The antigen is undetermined. This specimen comes from a study of cytomegalovirus exposure and HLA in healthy donors. Trimming took off 0 bases at V and 4 bases at J, with 15 bases between the two ends. The CDR3 spans 16 residues. The germline V gene has CDR1 SGHAT and CDR2 FQNNGV. Use of 60 Vbeta and 13 Jbeta primers characterized the PCR. Sequencing used immunoSEQ multiplex PCR; TCRdb keeps in-frame clones, though not all of them. The repertoire includes 120,000 or so clones, 81% of them detected once, and about 1.8% sits in the top ten. Study-level findings and limits: A list of 150 to 200 TCR beta chains associated with cytomegalovirus was given. Several of the most significant clusters appeared linked to common viral pathogens, based on a later analysis. For most TCR beta V segments, an earlier analysis put the productive rate at about 90% or about 30% of the time.

This chain links TRBV11-2 with TRBJ1-2, with D uncertain. Sequencing input: PBMCs. This sequence originates from a man between 18 and 29 years old in good health and CMV-seronegative. CDR3 loop: CASSLEHGRPTYGYTF. CDR3 in DNA: TGTGCCAGCAGCTTAGAACATGGCAGGCCCACCTATGGCTACACCTTC. The variable domain in full, completed from reference TRBV11-2 and TRBJ1-2, reads EAGVAQSPRYKIIEKRQSVAFWCNPISGHATLYWYQQILGQGPKLLIQFQNNGVVDDSQLPKDRFSAERLKGVDSTLKIQPAKLEDSAVYLCASSLEHGRPTYGYTFGSGTRLTVV.